A single sample is the source of the 13 T cell receptor beta chains below, sequenced in a study of T cell repertoires in cytomegalovirus infection. MiXCR was run by TCRdb on the reads, yielding one entry per CDR3 protein. The sample contains a few hundred thousand distinct CDR3 sequences, around a third of which appear only once. No antigens are known for them. The source was cultured PBMCs, collected from culture after CMV antigen stimulation. These receptors were obtained from a human donor in good health (CMV status not recorded). Some clones in this sample may be carry-over from other donors' samples.

A few counts support this clonotype. The chain recombines TRBV7-9 with TRBJ2-2, with TRBD1 as a possible D gene (5 bases). CDR3 length: 14 amino acids. Trimming removed 5 bases from V and 6 bases from J, with 13 bases in between. The germline gives CDR1 SEHNR, CDR2 FQNEAQ (reference sequence). This CDR3 is CASSPQGAPGELFF. Written as DNA, the CDR3 is TGTGCCAGCAGCCCCCAGGGTGCGCCCGGGGAGCTGTTTTTT. The complete variable domain, with remaining parts taken from reference TRBV7-9 and TRBJ2-2, reads DTGVSQNPRHKITKRGQNVTFRCDPISEHNRLYWYRQTLGQGPEFLTYFQNEAQLEKSRLLSDRFSAERPKGSFSTLEIQRTEQGDSAMYLCASSPQGAPGELFFGEGSRLTVL.

This clonotype was seen only a few times. The gene calls are TRBV7-2 and TRBJ2-1; TRBD2 matches at 11 bases. Germline CDR1 reads SGHTA; CDR2 reads FQGNSA. This CDR3 is 16 amino acids long. V shed 0 bases, J shed 6 bases, and the junction held 4 bases outside the gene matches. The CDR3 region is CASSLALAGGSNEQFF. The DNA for the CDR3 is TGTGCCAGCAGCTTAGCTTTAGCGGGAGGGAGCAATGAGCAGTTCTTC.

This sequence joins TRBV12-3 or TRBV12-4 and TRBJ1-2; TRBD1 is a possible D gene (5 bases). This CDR3 is 15 amino acids long. V was pared by 6 bases and J by 4 bases, with 18 bases between. The DNA of the CDR3 is TGTGCCAGCAGCCAACTATCGGGGGTTAGCTATGGCTACACCTTC. Its protein is CASSQLSGVSYGYTF.

The V gene is TRBV7-2, the J gene TRBJ2-3; 7 bases agree with TRBD1. This CDR3 is built from 16 residues. The germline V gene has CDR1 SGHTA and CDR2 FQGNSA. V was pared by 2 bases and J by 0 bases, with 5 bases of the junction left unmatched. CDR3 coding DNA: TGTGCCAGCAGCTTAAGGACAGGACCTAGCACAGATACGCAGTATTTT. This codes for CASSLRTGPSTDTQYF.

This clonotype was counted between two and nine times. The genes are TRBV10-3 and TRBJ1-1; D gene ambiguous. The CDR3 is 12 amino acids. V gave up 1 base and J gave up 4 bases, with 4 bases separating them. The germline CDR1 and CDR2 sequences are ENHRY and SYGVKD. The CDR3 bases are TGTGCCATCAGTGAGTGGGGCACTGAAGCTTTCTTT. It translates to CAISEWGTEAFF.

The chain uses TRBV19 and TRBJ1-1; no definite D call. The germline V gene encodes CDR1 LNHDA and CDR2 SQIVND (reference sequence). V dropped 7 bases and J dropped 3 bases, with 6 bases sitting between them. The CDR3 loop spans 11 amino acids. Here the CDR3 DNA reads TGTGCCAGTATGGGTTACACTGAAGCTTTCTTT. Its translation: CASMGYTEAFF.

The chain combines TRBV29-1 with TRBJ2-5, with D hard to call. This CDR3 has 12 amino acids. Trimming removed 4 bases at V and 5 bases at J, with 11 bases between. Per the germline V gene, CDR1 is SQVTM and CDR2 is ANQGSEA. CDR3 DNA sequence: TGCAGCGTTGTCGAGCGTGGGGAGACCCAGTACTTC. This codes for CSVVERGETQYF.

Here the CDR3 reads CASSSRTNEKLFF. The CDR3 DNA reads as TGTGCCAGCAGTTCGCGTACTAATGAAAAACTGTTTTTT. The chain joins TRBV12-3 or TRBV12-4 to TRBJ1-4; D gene uncertain. This CDR3 spans 13 amino acids. V dropped 4 bases and J dropped 2 bases, with 5 bases sitting between them.

This sequence joins TRBV20-1 and TRBJ2-7, with 8 bases that match TRBD2. The CDR3 length is 16 residues. Germline assignment: CDR1 DFQATT and CDR2 SNEGSKA (reference sequence). V shed 3 bases and J 6 bases; nucleotides not matched to a gene: 16. For the CDR3, the DNA is TGCAGTGCTAGGATGACAGGCGGGACTAGGCCGACCGAGCAGTACTTC. Amino acid sequence: CSARMTGGTRPTEQYF.

This clonotype was recorded a few times. The chain couples TRBV7-3 to TRBJ1-1; perhaps TRBD1 as D (6 bases). V was clipped by 0 bases and J by 3 bases, with 14 bases between them. From germline, CDR1 is SGHTA and CDR2 FQGTGA. The CDR3 contains 16 residues. The CDR3 sequence is CASSLTPAGVDTEAFF. CDR3 coding DNA: TGTGCCAGCAGCTTAACCCCCGCAGGGGTGGACACTGAAGCTTTCTTT.

This chain links TRBV10-3 with TRBJ2-7, with 8 bases fitting TRBD2. The CDR3 runs 15 residues. V lost 4 bases, J lost 1 base, and 6 bases stayed unmatched. CDR1 ENHRY and CDR2 SYGVKD come from the germline V gene. The DNA for the CDR3 is TGTGCCATCAGTGCCGGGACTAGGGGTTCCTACGAGCAGTACTTC. Translation gives CAISAGTRGSYEQYF.

This clonotype was seen ten or more times. This chain uses TRBV7-2 with TRBJ1-2; no definite D call. Trimming stripped 9 bases from V and 8 bases from J, with 13 bases between. Per germline, CDR1 SGHTA and CDR2 FQGNSA. The CDR3 is made up of 11 amino acids. The chain's CDR3 is CASSALGGYTF. The DNA for the CDR3 is TGTGCCAGTTCAGCGTTAGGGGGCTACACCTTC.

The gene calls are TRBV12-3 or TRBV12-4 and TRBJ2-3; 14 positions match TRBD2. This CDR3 spans 18 amino acids. After removal of 4 bases from V and 3 bases from J, the junction contained 9 bases not matched to a gene. The chain's CDR3 is CASSSTPGTSGSTDTQYF. CDR3 sequence (DNA): TGTGCCAGCAGTTCAACCCCCGGGACTAGCGGGAGTACAGATACGCAGTATTTT.